This entry concerns a single TCR beta chain. The data belong to a study of T cell changes during pregnancy in multiple sclerosis. Trimming took 8 bases from V and 8 from J; bases not matched to a gene: 8. Per germline, CDR1 LNHDA and CDR2 SQIVND (reference sequence). This CDR3 spans 12 amino acids. The table came from immunoSEQ multiplex PCR; TCRdb's copy has only in-frame clones and leaves some out. The table includes 100,000 or so clones, over 75% detected once. The TCR was taken from a female donor in good health, enrolled as a control in a pregnancy study. Sequences were derived from peripheral blood, sampled in the second trimester of pregnancy. The chain is built from TRBV19 and TRBJ1-2; 7 bases are shared with TRBD1. Here the CDR3 DNA reads TGTGCCAGTGAACCCAGGGGGAGCGGCTACACCTTC. As protein: CASEPRGSGYTF.